The rows below give T cell receptor beta chains drawn from one sample of a study of blood T cell repertoires in COVID-19. The method was immunoSEQ multiplex PCR; TCRdb's version includes in-frame clones alone and lacks a portion of them. The sample yields approximately 300,000 clones, 85% to 90% seen once. The source material was peripheral blood. Receptors originate from a man aged 25-45 years with acute or convalescent COVID-19. Each CDR3 is given with its conserved first and last residue. D genes are given only for firm matches. Expanded clones are given a class, and other clones once, few, many or no size at all.

V gene	clone size	J gene	D gene	CDR3 DNA	CDR3 protein
TRBV2	-	TRBJ1-6	-	TGTGCCAGCACCGCTACCTATAATTCACCCCTCCACTTT	CASTATYNSPLHF
TRBV11-2	-	TRBJ1-1	-	TGTGCCAGCAGCTTAGATACTTCCATATACACTGAAGCTTTCTTT	CASSLDTSIYTEAFF
TRBV15	-	TRBJ1-1	-	TGTGCCACCGGACAGCGGAACACTGAAGCTTTCTTT	CATGQRNTEAFF
TRBV5-4	-	TRBJ1-1	-	TGTGCCAGCAGCTTGGCCGGGATCCCCAACACTGAAGCTTTCTTT	CASSLAGIPNTEAFF
TRBV5-4	-	TRBJ1-1	TRBD1	TGTGCCAGCAGCTTAGTGGGGACAGGGGATACTGAAGCTTTCTTT	CASSLVGTGDTEAFF
TRBV15	-	TRBJ2-1	TRBD2	TGTGCCACCAGCAGCACGCACTGGGCGGGAGTGATCTACAATGAGCAGTTCTTC	CATSSTHWAGVIYNEQFF
TRBV3-1/TRBV3-2	-	TRBJ1-2	TRBD1	TGTGCCAGCAGCCAAGATTTAAGGGGGCAAACCTTC	CASSQDLRGQTF
TRBV28	-	TRBJ1-5	-	TGTGCCAGCTCAGGGGTTAGGGGAAATCAGCCCCAGCATTTT	CASSGVRGNQPQHF
TRBV4-1	many	TRBJ2-2	TRBD2	TGCGCCAGCAGCCAAGTCTTACTAGCGGGGTCGAACACCGGGGAGCTGTTTTTT	CASSQVLLAGSNTGELFF
TRBV4-1	-	TRBJ1-1	-	TGCGCCAGCAGCCCTCGAAAGCGCCAGGGTACAGGGTGGGGCACTGAAGCTTTCTTT	CASSPRKRQGTGWGTEAFF
TRBV7-9	-	TRBJ2-7	TRBD1	TGTGCCAGCAGCCTGGAGACAGGGGGGGTCGGCGAGCAGTACTTC	CASSLETGGVGEQYF
TRBV11-2	-	TRBJ1-3	-	TGTGCCAGCAGCTTAAGGCGGGGAGGAAACACCATATATTTT	CASSLRRGGNTIYF
TRBV12-3/TRBV12-4	-	TRBJ1-1	-	TGTGCCAGCGGAGGGCCGACTGAAGCTTTCTTT	CASGGPTEAFF
TRBV19	-	TRBJ1-6	-	TGTGCCAGCCAAACTGAGACCTATAATTCACCCCTCCACTTT	CASQTETYNSPLHF
TRBV10-3	-	TRBJ1-5	TRBD1	TGTGCCATCAGTCCCGAGGAAAACTACAGGGGTGGCAATCAGCCCCAGCATTTT	CAISPEENYRGGNQPQHF
TRBV6-5	-	TRBJ1-1	-	TGTGCCAGCAGCAACCTACAGAAATCAGCTTTCTTT	CASSNLQKSAFF
TRBV18	-	TRBJ2-4	TRBD2	TGTGCCAGCTCGCGACTAGCGGGAAAAAACATTCAGTACTTC	CASSRLAGKNIQYF
TRBV10-3	once	TRBJ2-7	-	TGTGCCATCAGTGACACAGCCTACGAGCAGTACTTC	CAISDTAYEQYF
TRBV7-9	-	TRBJ1-1	-	TGTGCCAGCAGCTTAGGACACGGGGGACACACTGAAGCTTTCTTT	CASSLGHGGHTEAFF
TRBV5-1	-	TRBJ2-3	-	TGCGCCAGCAGCTTGGGACCCCGGGGCACAGATACGCAGTATTTT	CASSLGPRGTDTQYF
TRBV6-5	once	TRBJ2-7	TRBD2	TGTGCCAGCAGTCCCCAGAGGACTAGCGGCGACGAGCAGTACTTC	CASSPQRTSGDEQYF
TRBV19	-	TRBJ2-5	TRBD1	TGTGCCAGTAGCAAAGGACAGGGGGCGGGAGAGACCCAGTACTTC	CASSKGQGAGETQYF
TRBV24-1	-	TRBJ2-2	TRBD2	TGTGCCACCAGTGATAGTTATAGCGGGAGTCTCGGGGAGCTGTTTTTT	CATSDSYSGSLGELFF
TRBV5-4	-	TRBJ2-5	TRBD2	TGTGCCAGCAGCTTGCGGGGGGGCCGAGAGACCCAGTACTTC	CASSLRGGRETQYF
TRBV11-1	-	TRBJ1-4	-	TGTGCCAGCAGCTTCGGGGGTACTGAAAAACTGTTTTTT	CASSFGGTEKLFF
TRBV18	-	TRBJ1-5	-	TGTGCCAGCTCACCACAGGGGAGCAATCAGCCCCAGCATTTT	CASSPQGSNQPQHF
TRBV3-1/TRBV3-2	-	TRBJ2-7	TRBD1	TGTGCCAGCAGCCAAGTTGGGACAGGGGGCTACGAGCAGTACTTC	CASSQVGTGGYEQYF